Presented here are 30 T cell receptor beta chains from one specimen sequenced in a study of human T cells and chemical hapten exposure. TCRdb used MiXCR to reprocess the RACE reads, holding one entry per CDR3 protein. The table records approximately 90,000 distinct CDR3 sequences, under 12% of them present only once. Described time point: patch test 1, 2 weeks after DPC sensitization. Sample treatment: therapeutic diphenylcyclopropenone sensitization with weekly scalp DPC. This specimen consisted of whole blood, obtained in connection with sensitization to the hapten diphenylcyclopropenone (DPC). These receptors all stem from a middle-aged man with alopecia areata. Some clones in this sample may be carry-over from other donors' samples.

V usage is TRBV7-9 and J usage is TRBJ1-1; no firm D call. Looked up from germline, CDR1 is SEHNR and CDR2 is FQNEAQ (reference sequence). CDR3 size: 15 residues. V lost 7 bases to trimming and J lost 2 bases, with 17 bases between them. Here the CDR3 DNA reads TGTGCCAGCAACTGGGGAGCAGCCCTCAACACTGAAGCTTTCTTT. It codes for CASNWGAALNTEAFF.

Many counts were recorded for this clonotype. J is TRBJ2-3 and V is TRBV7-9, with unresolved D. CDR1 is SEHNR, CDR2 FQNEAQ, per germline (reference sequence). This CDR3 has 13 residues. V shed 6 bases and J shed 5 bases, with 12 bases lying between them. This chain's CDR3 is CASSSPVVDTQYF. CDR3 in DNA: TGTGCCAGCAGTTCCCCGGTGGTAGATACGCAGTATTTT.

This clonotype was counted only a few times. The V call is TRBV6-4, the J call TRBJ2-2; unclear D gene. The CDR3 length is 13 residues. V lost 3 bases, J lost 5 bases, and 7 bases lay in between. In germline, CDR1 is MRHNA, CDR2 SNTAGT. The CDR3 coding sequence is TGTGCCAGCAGTGAACAGCTTACCGGGGAGCTGTTTTTT. Translated, it gives CASSEQLTGELFF.

This sequence joins TRBV6-5 and TRBJ2-7; 13 positions match TRBD2. With 2 bases clipped from V and 5 bases from J, the junction kept 3 bases outside the gene matches. CDR1 and CDR2 from the germline V gene are MNHEY and SVGAGI. This CDR3 is built from 15 residues. As DNA, the CDR3 is TGTGCCAGCAGTTACACCGGACTAGCGGGAGACGAGCAGTACTTC. Protein sequence: CASSYTGLAGDEQYF.

Regarding this clonotype: A single base separates this from a much larger clone, so it may be a read error. The chain joins TRBV29-1 to TRBJ1-1, with no clear D. CDR1 is SQVTM and CDR2 is ANQGSEA in the germline V gene. There are 11 residues in the CDR3. V was cut by 4 bases and J by 0 bases, with 3 bases left in between. CDR3: CSVVVNTEAFF. The CDR3 region has the DNA TGCAGCGTTGTAGTGAACACTGAAGCTTTCTTT.

The sample holds a few counts of this clonotype. The rearrangement uses TRBV6-2 or TRBV6-3 and TRBJ2-1; the match to TRBD2 covers 8 bases. The CDR3 runs 16 residues. The germline gives CDR1 MNHEY, CDR2 SVGEGT. V was clipped by 5 bases and J by 2 bases; unmatched bases: 8. The CDR3 here is CASSLSLAEAYNEQFF. The CDR3, as DNA: TGTGCCAGCAGTCTCTCACTAGCGGAGGCCTACAATGAGCAGTTCTTC.

The J gene is TRBJ2-7, the V gene TRBV20-1; TRBD1 matches at 8 bases. Germline CDR1 DFQATT, CDR2 SNEGSKA (reference sequence). There are 14 residues in the CDR3. V was pared by 5 bases and J by 6 bases, with 12 bases of the junction left unmatched. The CDR3 DNA sequence: TGCAGTGCTTTTGGGACAGGATCCCAGGGCGAGCAGTACTTC. It translates to CSAFGTGSQGEQYF.

The chain links TRBV12-3 or TRBV12-4 to TRBJ2-4; TRBD2 might be the D (5 bases). The V gene lost 0 bases and the J gene lost 0 bases, with 9 bases spanning the gap. The CDR3 covers 16 residues. The chain's CDR3 is CASSLAGGLAKNIQYF. CDR3 in DNA: TGTGCCAGCAGTTTAGCCGGAGGCCTAGCCAAAAACATTCAGTACTTC.

In this sample, this clonotype turned up a few times. The chain employs TRBV12-3 or TRBV12-4 and TRBJ2-7; D may be TRBD1 (5 bases). Trimming shortened V by 0 bases and J by 3 bases, and 9 bases separated the two germline ends. The CDR3 consists of 14 residues. CDR3 coding DNA: TGTGCCAGCAGTTTAGCGGGGCAGGGCTACGAGCAGTACGTC. Translating it yields CASSLAGQGYEQYV.

As regards this clonotype: Its ends do not fully match the called genes, so a read error is possible. The V call is TRBV7-7, the J call TRBJ2-5; 9 bases are shared with TRBD2. Germline V lookup: CDR1 SSHAT, CDR2 FNYEAQ (reference sequence). This CDR3 region has 15 residues. CDR3 in amino acids: CASSLDSSGKGTQYF. The CDR3 DNA follows: TGTGCTAGCAGCTTAGATTCTAGCGGGAAGGGGACCCAGTACTTC.

This clonotype came up a few times. This chain links TRBV6-6 with TRBJ2-7; no clear D gene. The CDR3 covers 15 residues. Trimming removed 11 bases at V and 4 bases at J, with 24 bases between. The germline V gene has CDR1 MNHNY and CDR2 SVGAGI (reference sequence). The chain's CDR3 is CAGPSRGGLRYEQYV. The CDR3 region has the DNA TGTGCCGGTCCCTCGAGAGGCGGCCTCCGGTACGAGCAGTACGTC.

This chain connects TRBV25-1 to TRBJ2-3; 13 positions agree with TRBD2. This CDR3 contains 16 residues. The V gene end was trimmed by 5 bases and the J gene end by 5 bases; junction bases not matched to a gene: 7. From germline, CDR1 is MGHDK and CDR2 SYGVNS. In DNA form, the CDR3 reads TGTGCCAGCAGTCTAACTAGCGGGAGGGCCGGAGATACGCAGTATTTT. This sequence encodes CASSLTSGRAGDTQYF.

Only a few counts were recorded for this clonotype. The chain recombines TRBV7-2 with TRBJ2-4, with TRBD2 matching over 8 bases. The CDR3 covers 19 residues. Germline CDR1 reads SGHTA; CDR2 reads FQGNSA. The V gene end was trimmed by 1 base and the J gene end by 0 bases; junction bases not matched to a gene: 11. This CDR3 reads CASSLGAGGSRLAKNIQYF. CDR3 DNA sequence: TGTGCCAGCAGCTTAGGGGCGGGAGGCTCGAGACTAGCCAAAAACATTCAGTACTTC.

This clonotype was counted at least ten times. The chain employs TRBV6-2 or TRBV6-3 and TRBJ2-7, with TRBD1 identical over 9 bases. Germline trimming cut 5 bases from V and 5 bases from J; bases unmatched to any gene: 4. CDR1 is MNHEY and CDR2 is SVGEGT in the germline V gene. The CDR3 has 13 amino acids. The DNA of the CDR3 is TGTGCCAGCAGTCCGGGACAGGGTCACGAGCAGTACTTC. Translated, it gives CASSPGQGHEQYF.

The chain has TRBV29-1 and TRBJ1-2; D is unclear. Germline loops: CDR1 SQVTM, CDR2 ANQGSEA. The length of the CDR3 is 13 residues. The V end was cut by 7 bases, the J end by 3 bases, with 15 bases between. CDR3 nucleotides: TGCAGCGGAACTATTGACGAGTACTATGGCTACACCTTC. This gives the protein CSGTIDEYYGYTF.

The genes are TRBV6-5 and TRBJ2-7; D possibly corresponds to TRBD1 (6 bases). Germline CDR1 reads MNHEY; CDR2 reads SVGAGI. The CDR3 covers 16 residues. Trimming removed 0 bases from V and 0 bases from J, with 12 bases in between. This CDR3 reads CASSYSGRDNSYEQYF. CDR3 DNA: TGTGCCAGCAGTTACTCAGGTCGGGACAACTCCTACGAGCAGTACTTC.

The chain is built from TRBV7-9 and TRBJ2-7, with D unclear. V shed 5 bases and J shed 2 bases, with 13 bases lying between them. The CDR3 sequence is 14 residues long. CDR1 is SEHNR, CDR2 FQNEAQ, per germline (reference sequence). The CDR3 DNA reads TGTGCCAGCAGCCCCGGGTATCCCACCTACGAGCAGTACGTC. Protein sequence: CASSPGYPTYEQYV.

J is TRBJ2-7 and V is TRBV11-1; unclear D gene. Germline V lookup: CDR1 SGHAT, CDR2 FQDESV (reference sequence). The CDR3 spans 14 residues. Trimming shortened V by 8 bases and J by 0 bases, and 14 bases separated the two germline ends. CDR3 sequence reads: CASYTDNYSYEQYV. CDR3 DNA: TGTGCCAGCTATACAGATAACTACTCCTACGAGCAGTACGTC.

At least ten counts were recorded for this clonotype. V gene TRBV27 combines with J gene TRBJ1-6; maybe TRBD1 (5 bases). V was cut by 2 bases and J by 6 bases, with 14 bases left in between. The CDR3 runs 16 residues. CDR1 and CDR2 (germline): MNHEY, SMNVEV (reference sequence). Here the CDR3 reads CASSLEVGRLNSPLHF. The CDR3 DNA reads as TGTGCCAGCAGTTTAGAGGTGGGGCGCCTTAATTCACCCCTCCACTTT.

This clonotype was found many times. The rearrangement joins TRBV11-2 to TRBJ2-5; D remains unclear. Germline loops: CDR1 SGHAT, CDR2 FQNNGV. This CDR3 comprises 13 residues. V lost 5 bases and J lost 5, with 12 bases in between. CDR3 bases: TGTGCCAGCAGCCCCCGATTTCGTGAGACCCAGTACTTC. Amino acids: CASSPRFRETQYF.

This clonotype was found a few times. The J gene is TRBJ2-2, the V gene TRBV7-2; 11 bases match TRBD2. V was pared by 5 bases and J by 6 bases, with 11 bases of the junction left unmatched. The CDR3 loop spans 17 amino acids. CDR1 SGHTA and CDR2 FQGNSA come from the germline V gene. The CDR3, as DNA: TGTGCCAGCAGCCCACGGGCTAGCGGGAGGTTTGCCGGGGAGCTGTTTTTT. It codes for CASSPRASGRFAGELFF.

This clonotype has just a few counts. The rearrangement uses TRBV4-1 and TRBJ2-7; 13 bases match TRBD2. Losses at the gene ends were 4 bases for V and 2 bases for J; bases not matched to a gene: 5. CDR1 is MGHRA, CDR2 YSYEKL, per germline. The CDR3 spans 16 residues. CDR3: CASSPSTSGRPYEQYF. As DNA, the CDR3 is TGCGCCAGCAGCCCCTCGACTAGCGGGAGGCCCTACGAGCAGTACTTC.

A few counts support this clonotype. The chain joins TRBV7-2 to TRBJ2-1, with TRBD1 as a possible D gene (6 bases). Germline V gives CDR1 SGHTA, CDR2 FQGNSA. V dropped 1 base and J dropped 10 bases, with 11 bases sitting between them. This CDR3 has 13 amino acids. CDR3 coding DNA: TGTGCCAGCAGCTTAGGGGGGCGCAGGGAGCAGTTCTTC. It yields the protein CASSLGGRREQFF.

This clonotype came up many times. The genes are TRBV6-5 and TRBJ1-1; 7 bases line up with TRBD1. The CDR3 loop spans 14 amino acids. Germline V gene sequence: CDR1 MNHEY, CDR2 SVGAGI. With 6 bases clipped from V and 4 bases from J, the junction kept 8 bases outside the gene matches. CDR3 sequence (DNA): TGTGCCAGCAGACCCATCCAGGGGGTCACTGAAGCTTTCTTT. Translated: CASRPIQGVTEAFF.

This clonotype was detected a few times. In DNA, the CDR3 is TGTGCCAGCAGCTTATACATAGATTTAGTATTTATAACCCACAGGGGGCCCTCCTACGAGCAGTACGTC. Amino acids: CASSLYIDLVFITHRGPSYEQYV. J is TRBJ2-7 and V is TRBV11-2, with TRBD1 matching over 9 bases. CDR3 size: 23 residues. Germline V gene lookup returns CDR1 SGHAT and CDR2 FQNNGV. The V gene end was trimmed by 2 bases and the J gene end by 0 bases; junction bases not matched to a gene: 26.

Only a few counts were recorded for this clonotype. The chain is built from TRBV6-2 or TRBV6-3 and TRBJ2-3, with D tentatively TRBD2 (5 bases). The CDR3 contains 14 residues. Trimming removed 6 bases at V and 6 bases at J, with 16 bases between. CDR1 is MNHEY and CDR2 is SVGEGT in the germline V gene. The CDR3 sequence is CASREDGNGDTQYF. CDR3 nucleotide sequence: TGTGCCAGCAGGGAAGACGGGAACGGGGATACGCAGTATTTT.

This chain joins TRBV12-3 or TRBV12-4 and TRBJ1-5; D remains ambiguous. This CDR3 has 14 residues. Trimming shortened V by 1 base and J by 5 bases, and 9 bases separated the two germline ends. The CDR3 DNA sequence: TGTGCCAGCAGTTTAGGGTCAGTTGATCAGCCCCAGCATTTT. This encodes CASSLGSVDQPQHF.

This clonotype was seen ten or more times. The rearrangement joins TRBV12-3 or TRBV12-4 to TRBJ1-1; D gene ambiguous. The CDR3 consists of 14 residues. Trimming took off 2 bases at V and 1 base at J, with 8 bases between the two ends. The CDR3 here is CASSLQSKNTEAFF. In nucleotides, the CDR3 is TGTGCCAGCAGTTTACAAAGTAAGAACACTGAAGCTTTCTTT.

The CDR3 loop reads CASSPLAGRQETQYF. The CDR3 coding sequence is TGTGCCAGCTCACCACTAGCGGGCCGCCAAGAGACCCAGTACTTC. V usage is TRBV18 and J usage is TRBJ2-5, with 7 positions matching TRBD2. The J segment lost 1 base and the V segment lost 1 base, leaving 3 bases of the junction unmatched. Germline CDR1 is KGHSH and CDR2 is LQKENI. This CDR3 region has 15 residues.

This clonotype showed up just a few times. V is TRBV2 and J is TRBJ2-7; 7 bases agree with TRBD2. CDR1 is SNHLY, CDR2 FYNNEI, per germline. The CDR3 has 15 amino acids. Unmatched junction bases numbered 4, after V lost 1 base and J lost 1 base. The CDR3 nucleotides are TGTGCCAGCAGTGAAGGCGGGAGTGGTTCCTACGAGCAGTACGTC. Its translation is CASSEGGSGSYEQYV.